This TCR beta chain was found in a study of shared clonotypes between healthy human individuals. General study points: Sequencing of the sorted subsets was shown by rarefaction to be incomplete despite large depth. The four-donor shared clonotypes exceeded non-shared clonotypes in generation probability, with non-shared ones scoring lower.

Trimming at V came to 4 bases and at J to 0 bases, leaving 4 bases not matched to a gene. There are 16 residues in the CDR3. The germline gives CDR1 ENHRY, CDR2 SYGVKD. Profiled with immunoSEQ multiplex PCR; TCRdb holds only in-frame clones, not every one. The sample consists of millions of clones, just over 90% of them appearing once. Every donor was a Caucasian adult from Nashville, Tennessee. A split of CD4+ cells into CD45RA+ naive and CD45RA-negative memory subsets was performed. Note on this clone: The antigen remains unidentified.

The source of this sequence is a man in his late teens or twenties in good health. Some clones in this sample may be carry-over from other donors' samples. The chain recombines TRBV10-3 with TRBJ2-7; 12 bases agree with TRBD2. Specimen: naive CD4+ T cells from PBMCs. As to subset: CD45RA+ positively selected. For the CDR3, the DNA is TGTGCCATCAGTGGGACTAGCGGGACCATCTCCTACGAGCAGTACTTC. Its protein is CAISGTSGTISYEQYF.